These 23 T cell receptor beta chains were sequenced from one sample in a study of blood T cell repertoires in COVID-19. Data came from immunoSEQ multiplex PCR; TCRdb stores just in-frame clones and leaves some out. In the table there are about 180,000 clones, 75% to 90% of which are singletons. Material: peripheral blood. These TCRs come from a man in his sixties with acute or convalescent COVID-19.

CDR3: CASRDRGTDTQYF. The CDR3 bases are TGTGCCAGTAGGGACAGGGGAACAGATACGCAGTATTTT. The gene calls are TRBV19 and TRBJ2-3, with TRBD1 matching over 9 bases. Germline V lookup: CDR1 LNHDA, CDR2 SQIVND (reference sequence). This CDR3 region has 13 residues. Losses at the gene ends were 6 bases for V and 3 bases for J; bases not matched to a gene: 1.

The CDR3 loop reads CASSPLSAGTKNIQYF. The CDR3 DNA reads as TGTGCCAGCAGCCCACTTTCGGCGGGAACCAAAAACATTCAGTACTTC. This chain uses TRBV4-2 with TRBJ2-4, with D maybe TRBD2 (6 bases). The CDR3 extends over 16 amino acids. The germline V gene encodes CDR1 LGHNA and CDR2 YNFKEQ. Trimming stripped 4 bases from V and 2 bases from J, with 15 bases between.

The rearrangement links TRBV20-1 to TRBJ2-1; 7 nucleotides align to TRBD2. The CDR3 runs to 11 residues. Per the germline V gene, CDR1 is DFQATT and CDR2 is SNEGSKA (reference sequence). V shed 7 bases and J 8 bases; nucleotides not matched to a gene: 5. CDR3: CSVTTSYEQFF. DNA of the CDR3: TGCAGTGTTACGACTAGCTATGAGCAGTTCTTC.

The rearrangement uses TRBV5-4 and TRBJ2-7, with D possibly matching TRBD1 (6 bases). The V and J ends lost 2 bases and 5 bases respectively, with 23 bases between them. The germline V gene encodes CDR1 SGHNT and CDR2 YYREEE (reference sequence). This CDR3 has 17 residues. The CDR3 DNA is TGTGCCAGCAGCTTTCAACAAGGAAACAGGGTTATCGACGAGCAGTACTTC. Protein product: CASSFQQGNRVIDEQYF. Full variable domain (outside the CDR3, taken from reference TRBV5-4 and TRBJ2-7): ETGVTQSPTHLIKTRGQQVTLRCSSQSGHNTVSWYQQALGQGPQFIFQYYREEENGRGNFPPRFSGLQFPNYSSELNVNALELDDSALYLCASSFQQGNRVIDEQYFGPGTRLTVT.

The V call is TRBV15, the J call TRBJ2-5, with TRBD2 identical over 10 bases. The V gene end was trimmed by 8 bases and the J gene end by 4 bases; junction bases not matched to a gene: 10. The V gene's germline CDR1 is LNHNV and CDR2 YYDKDF (reference sequence). The CDR3 is 15 residues long. CDR3 protein: CATGLAGGLVETQYF. CDR3 DNA sequence: TGTGCCACCGGATTAGCGGGGGGTCTTGTAGAGACCCAGTACTTC.

This chain links TRBV7-9 with TRBJ2-1; 10 nucleotides line up with TRBD2. The germline gives CDR1 SEHNR, CDR2 FQNEAQ (reference sequence). This CDR3 is built from 18 residues. The V segment lost 4 bases and the J segment 8 bases; nucleotides outside the gene matches: 17. The CDR3 is CASSSTSGINIWRDEQFF. CDR3 nucleotides: TGTGCCAGCAGCTCAACTAGCGGGATAAATATATGGAGGGATGAGCAGTTCTTC.

The gene calls are TRBV11-2 and TRBJ2-7; perhaps TRBD1 as D (6 bases). The CDR3 is made up of 14 amino acids. The germline gives CDR1 SGHAT, CDR2 FQNNGV. V was trimmed by 0 bases and J by 7 bases, leaving 13 bases between them. This CDR3 is CASSLDPGQGEQYF. In DNA, the CDR3 is TGTGCCAGCAGCTTAGATCCGGGACAAGGGGAGCAGTACTTC.

The chain recombines TRBV27 with TRBJ2-2; 9 bases are shared with TRBD1. Germline CDR1 reads MNHEY; CDR2 reads SMNVEV (reference sequence). Trimming at V came to 7 bases and at J to 4 bases, leaving 7 bases not matched to a gene. This CDR3 comprises 15 residues. The chain's CDR3 is CASNRQGVRTGELFF. CDR3 nucleotides: TGTGCCAGCAATCGACAGGGGGTCCGCACCGGGGAGCTGTTTTTT.

The rearrangement links TRBV9 to TRBJ2-3; 16 bases are a match to TRBD2. Per the germline V gene, CDR1 is SGDLS and CDR2 is YYNGEE. V lost 4 bases and J lost 6; bases outside the gene matches: 5. The CDR3 is made up of 16 amino acids. CDR3 nucleotide sequence: TGTGCCAGCAGCCCGGGACTAGCGGGAGGGTGGGATACGCAGTATTTT. It specifies CASSPGLAGGWDTQYF.

The chain links TRBV19 to TRBJ2-3, with TRBD2 matching 9 bases. From germline, CDR1 is LNHDA and CDR2 SQIVND (reference sequence). The J segment lost 5 bases and the V segment lost 8 bases, leaving 14 bases of the junction unmatched. CDR3 size: 16 residues. The CDR3 DNA reads as TGTGCCAGTGGGTTTTCCGGCGGGAGGGCCGGAGATACGCAGTATTTT. It encodes CASGFSGGRAGDTQYF.

The chain employs TRBV28 and TRBJ2-3, with 9 bases matching TRBD1. From germline, CDR1 is MDHEN and CDR2 SYDVKM. V shed 4 bases and J 2 bases; nucleotides not matched to a gene: 7. The CDR3 runs 16 residues. This chain's CDR3 is CASSSAGQGNTDTQYF. As DNA, the CDR3 is TGTGCCAGCAGTTCGGCGGGACAGGGAAACACAGATACGCAGTATTTT.

In this sample, this clone turned up once. V is TRBV28 and J is TRBJ1-2, with 7 bases aligning to TRBD1. The CDR3 runs 14 residues. The V and J ends lost 5 bases and 0 bases, in that order; junction bases with no gene match: 3. CDR1 and CDR2 from the germline V gene are MDHEN and SYDVKM. The CDR3 coding sequence is TGTGCCAGCAGTCTGGGACAGACTAACTATGGCTACACCTTC. Translated, it gives CASSLGQTNYGYTF.

The J gene is TRBJ2-3, the V gene TRBV7-9; tentative D call: TRBD1 (7 bases). Looked up from germline, CDR1 is SEHNR and CDR2 is FQNEAQ (reference sequence). The CDR3 length is 16 residues. V was trimmed by 5 bases and J by 0 bases, leaving 15 bases between them. The CDR3 is CASSPAGGRSTDTQYF. The CDR3 coding sequence is TGTGCCAGCAGCCCAGCAGGGGGGCGGAGCACAGATACGCAGTATTTT.

V is TRBV9 and J is TRBJ2-5; D possibly corresponds to TRBD2 (6 bases). Germline lookup yields CDR1 SGDLS and CDR2 YYNGEE. With 7 bases removed from V and 4 bases from J, the gap between germline ends came to 20 bases. This CDR3 spans 15 amino acids. CDR3 sequence reads: CASSTSGTEGETQYF. The CDR3 coding sequence is TGTGCCAGCTCAACGTCCGGGACGGAGGGAGAGACCCAGTACTTC.

J is TRBJ2-1 and V is TRBV11-1, with 8 positions matching TRBD2. Trimming removed 5 bases from V and 4 bases from J; junction bases left unmatched: 10. The CDR3 covers 16 residues. Germline V lookup: CDR1 SGHAT, CDR2 FQDESV (reference sequence). CDR3 residues: CASSNLGGAKYNEQFF. CDR3 nucleotides: TGTGCCAGCAGCAACCTCGGGGGGGCCAAATACAATGAGCAGTTCTTC.

The chain recombines TRBV19 with TRBJ1-2; 9 bases match TRBD1. CDR1 LNHDA and CDR2 SQIVND come from the germline V gene (reference sequence). The junction had 0 bases not matched to a gene; V was cut back by 3 bases and J by 4 bases. This CDR3 contains 13 residues. CDR3 sequence (DNA): TGTGCCAGTAGTATGGACAGGGGCTATGGCTACACCTTC. Encoded protein: CASSMDRGYGYTF.

The CDR3 sequence is CASSKADFAGSTDTQYF. CDR3 sequence (DNA): TGTGCCAGCAGCAAAGCGGATTTTGCGGGAAGCACAGATACGCAGTATTTT. This sequence joins TRBV21-1 and TRBJ2-3; the table assigns TRBD2, which was not confirmed against the DNA. TRBV21-1 is marked as a pseudogene. This CDR3 comprises 17 residues.

The chain carries TRBV10-3 and TRBJ2-7; 10 bases fit TRBD2. The CDR3 totals 13 residues. Trimming at V came to 10 bases and at J to 3 bases, leaving 6 bases not matched to a gene. CDR1 and CDR2 (germline): ENHRY, SYGVKD. CDR3 bases: TGTGCCACTACTAGCGGGGAGTACTACGAGCAGTACTTC. It specifies CATTSGEYYEQYF.

The chain joins TRBV5-5 to TRBJ1-5; D gene ambiguous. Trimming removed 0 bases from V and 6 bases from J, with 10 bases in between. The CDR3 contains 14 residues. CDR1 and CDR2 from the germline V gene are SGHKS and YYEKEE (reference sequence). The CDR3 loop is CASSLGHPPQPQHF. The DNA for the CDR3 is TGTGCCAGCAGCTTGGGACATCCCCCTCAGCCCCAGCATTTT.

Comment on this clone: The junction does not match germline at one end; this may be a read error. This chain uses TRBV9 with TRBJ2-1; tentatively, D is TRBD1 (6 bases). The CDR3 runs 12 residues. Per the germline V gene, CDR1 is SGDLS and CDR2 is YYNGEE. The CDR3 loop reads CASSDRGGVLVF. The CDR3 DNA is TGTGCCAGCAGCGACCGTGGGGGCGTATTAGTCTTC.

The chain recombines TRBV3-1 (or the pseudogene TRBV3-2) with TRBJ1-1; 8 nucleotides align to TRBD1. This CDR3 is 14 amino acids long. The V and J ends lost 2 bases and 3 bases, in that order; junction bases with no gene match: 2. Germline V CDR1 and CDR2: LGHDT, YNNKEL (reference sequence). The CDR3 protein is CASSQSDRDTEAFF. The CDR3 DNA sequence: TGTGCCAGCAGCCAATCGGACAGGGACACTGAAGCTTTCTTT.

The V and J genes are TRBV11-3 and TRBJ2-7; TRBD1 matches at 9 bases. The CDR3 runs to 13 residues. CDR1 SGHNT and CDR2 YENEEA come from the germline V gene. V trimming: 4 bases; J trimming: 3 bases; junction bases outside the gene matches: 1. The CDR3 loop reads CASSWGQGYEQYF. The DNA of the CDR3 is TGTGCCAGCAGCTGGGGACAGGGCTACGAGCAGTACTTC.

The chain links TRBV21-1 to TRBJ1-6; TRBD1, as called in the table, went unchecked against the DNA. TRBV21-1 is a documented pseudogene. This CDR3 comprises 14 residues. CDR3 nucleotide sequence: TGTGCCAGCAGCTCTCGGACAGGGGGAATAGAGGACCACTTT. Translating it yields CASSSRTGGIEDHF.